Sequencing of this T cell receptor (beta chain) was carried out in a study of PD-L1 blockade in urothelial cancer. This clone was recorded a few times. Deletions cut 0 bases from V and 4 bases from J, with 10 bases between. The CDR3 loop spans 15 amino acids. In germline, CDR1 is LGHNA, CDR2 YNFKEQ. The repertoire was sequenced with immunoSEQ multiplex PCR; TCRdb's copy has only in-frame clones and lacks some. The data show tens of thousands of clones, around 80% seen once. The receptor was derived from a man between 65 and 79 years old with urothelial cancer. The source material was PBMCs, sampled around atezolizumab (anti-PD-L1) treatment. The J gene is TRBJ1-5, the V gene TRBV4-2; D gene ambiguous. The DNA for the CDR3 is TGTGCCAGCAGCCAAGACGCAGCGGTAAATCAGCCCCAGCATTTT. Translated: CASSQDAAVNQPQHF.